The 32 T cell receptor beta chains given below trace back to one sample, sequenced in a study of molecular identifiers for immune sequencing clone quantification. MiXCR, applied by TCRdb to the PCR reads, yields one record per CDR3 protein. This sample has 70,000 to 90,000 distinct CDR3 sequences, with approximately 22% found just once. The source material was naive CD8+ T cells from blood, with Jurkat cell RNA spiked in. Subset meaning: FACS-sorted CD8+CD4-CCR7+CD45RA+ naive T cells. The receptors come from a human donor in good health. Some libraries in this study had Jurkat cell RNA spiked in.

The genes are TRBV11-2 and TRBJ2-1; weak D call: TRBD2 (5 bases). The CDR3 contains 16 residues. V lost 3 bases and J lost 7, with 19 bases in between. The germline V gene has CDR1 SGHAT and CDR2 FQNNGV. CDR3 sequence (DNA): TGTGCCAGCAGCTTTAGCGTAAACCAGGACCTGAATGAGCAGTTCTTC. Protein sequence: CASSFSVNQDLNEQFF. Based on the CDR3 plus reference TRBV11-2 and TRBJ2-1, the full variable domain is EAGVAQSPRYKIIEKRQSVAFWCNPISGHATLYWYQQILGQGPKLLIQFQNNGVVDDSQLPKDRFSAERLKGVDSTLKIQPAKLEDSAVYLCASSFSVNQDLNEQFFGPGTRLTVL.

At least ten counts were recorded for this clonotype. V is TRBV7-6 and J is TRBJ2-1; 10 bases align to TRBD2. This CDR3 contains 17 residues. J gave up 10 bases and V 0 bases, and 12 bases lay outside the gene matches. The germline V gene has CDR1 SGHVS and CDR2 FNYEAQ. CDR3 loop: CASSLAGGVLAGVEQFF. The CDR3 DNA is TGTGCCAGCAGCTTAGCGGGAGGGGTTCTAGCGGGAGTGGAGCAGTTCTTC.

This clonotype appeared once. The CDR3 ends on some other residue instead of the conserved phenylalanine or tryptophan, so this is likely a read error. CDR3 sequence reads: CAWKGQPLNEKLFY. In DNA, the CDR3 is TGTGCCTGGAAGGGGCAACCACTAAATGAAAAACTGTTTTAT. The V gene is TRBV30, the J gene TRBJ1-4; a possible D gene is TRBD1 (5 bases). V was pared by 4 bases and J by 5 bases, with 14 bases between. Germline lookup yields CDR1 GTSNPN and CDR2 SVGIG (reference sequence). This CDR3 region has 14 residues.

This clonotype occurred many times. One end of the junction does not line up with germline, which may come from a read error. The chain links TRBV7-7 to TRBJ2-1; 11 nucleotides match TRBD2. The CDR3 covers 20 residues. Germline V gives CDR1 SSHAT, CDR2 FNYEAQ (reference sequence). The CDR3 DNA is TGTGCTAGCAGCTTAGCTAGCGGGAGGCCCGCCAGGGACACCTACAATGAGCAGTTCTTC. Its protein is CASSLASGRPARDTYNEQFF.

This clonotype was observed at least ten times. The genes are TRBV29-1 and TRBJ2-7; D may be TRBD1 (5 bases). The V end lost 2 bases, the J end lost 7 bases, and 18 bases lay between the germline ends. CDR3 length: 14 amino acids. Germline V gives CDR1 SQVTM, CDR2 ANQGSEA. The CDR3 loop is CSVERAGKGREQYF. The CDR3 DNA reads TGCAGCGTTGAACGGGCAGGGAAGGGTCGGGAGCAGTACTTC.

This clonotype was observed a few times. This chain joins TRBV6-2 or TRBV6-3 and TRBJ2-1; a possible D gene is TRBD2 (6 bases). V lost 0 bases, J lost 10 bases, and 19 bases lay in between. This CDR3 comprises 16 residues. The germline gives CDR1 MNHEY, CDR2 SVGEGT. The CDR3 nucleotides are TGTGCCAGCAGTTACTCTAGCGGCCATACCACCGAGGAGCAGTTCTTC. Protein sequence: CASSYSSGHTTEEQFF.

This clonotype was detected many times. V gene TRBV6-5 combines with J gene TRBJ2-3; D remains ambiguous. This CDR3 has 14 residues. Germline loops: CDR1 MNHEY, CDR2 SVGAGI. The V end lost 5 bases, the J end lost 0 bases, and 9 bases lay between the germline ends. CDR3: CASSVTESTDTQYF. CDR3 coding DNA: TGTGCCAGCAGTGTAACAGAGAGCACAGATACGCAGTATTTT.

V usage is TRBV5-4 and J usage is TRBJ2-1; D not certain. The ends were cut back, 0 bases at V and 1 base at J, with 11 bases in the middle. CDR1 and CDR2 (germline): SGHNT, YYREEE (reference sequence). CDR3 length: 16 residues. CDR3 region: CASSLASVRSYNEQFF. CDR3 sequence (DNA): TGTGCCAGCAGCTTGGCCTCGGTCCGTTCCTACAATGAGCAGTTCTTC.

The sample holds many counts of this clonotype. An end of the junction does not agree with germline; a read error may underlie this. The CDR3 protein is CASSQENRGPHF. The CDR3 bases are TGCGCCAGCAGCCAGGAAAACAGGGGTCCACACTTC. V and J are TRBV4-1 and TRBJ2-7, with 7 bases that match TRBD1. This CDR3 region has 12 residues. From germline, CDR1 is MGHRA and CDR2 YSYEKL.

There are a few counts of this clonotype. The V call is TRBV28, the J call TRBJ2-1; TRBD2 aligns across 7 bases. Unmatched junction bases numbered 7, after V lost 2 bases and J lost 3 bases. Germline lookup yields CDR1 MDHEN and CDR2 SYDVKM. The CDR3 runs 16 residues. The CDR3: CASSLGLGGDYNEQFF. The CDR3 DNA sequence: TGTGCCAGCAGTTTAGGGTTGGGGGGGGACTACAATGAGCAGTTCTTC.

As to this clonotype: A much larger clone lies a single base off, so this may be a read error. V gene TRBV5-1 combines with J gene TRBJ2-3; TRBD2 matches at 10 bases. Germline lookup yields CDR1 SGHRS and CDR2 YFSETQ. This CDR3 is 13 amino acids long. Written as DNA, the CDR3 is TGCCCCACTCGCGGGACTAGCGAAGATACGCAGTATTTT. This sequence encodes CPTRGTSEDTQYF.

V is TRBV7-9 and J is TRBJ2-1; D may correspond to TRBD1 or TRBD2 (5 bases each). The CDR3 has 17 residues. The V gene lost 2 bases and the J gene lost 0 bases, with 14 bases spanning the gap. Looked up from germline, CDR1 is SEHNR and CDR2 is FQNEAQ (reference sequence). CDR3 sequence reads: CASSLIPGQSSYNEQFF. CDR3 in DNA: TGTGCCAGCAGCTTAATTCCGGGGCAGAGCTCCTACAATGAGCAGTTCTTC.

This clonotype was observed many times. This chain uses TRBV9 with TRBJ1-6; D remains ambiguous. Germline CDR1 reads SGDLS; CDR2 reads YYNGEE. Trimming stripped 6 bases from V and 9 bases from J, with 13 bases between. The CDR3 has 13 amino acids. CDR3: CASMGIAGSPLHF. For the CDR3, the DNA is TGTGCCAGCATGGGGATAGCTGGTTCACCCCTCCACTTT.

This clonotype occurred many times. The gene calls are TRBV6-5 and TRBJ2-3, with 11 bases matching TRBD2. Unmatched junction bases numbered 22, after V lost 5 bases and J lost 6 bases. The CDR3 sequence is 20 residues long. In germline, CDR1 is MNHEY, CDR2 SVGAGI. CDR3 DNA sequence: TGTGCCAGCAGTCTCACGACAACGGGACTAGCGGACTTTGAATGGGATACGCAGTATTTT. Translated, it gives CASSLTTTGLADFEWDTQYF.

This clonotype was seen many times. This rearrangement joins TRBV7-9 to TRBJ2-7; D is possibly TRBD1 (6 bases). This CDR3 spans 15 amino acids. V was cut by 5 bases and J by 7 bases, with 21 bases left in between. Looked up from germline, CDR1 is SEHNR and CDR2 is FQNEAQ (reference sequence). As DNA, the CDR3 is TGTGCCAGCAGCCGATCGGACAGATCTTTGGGGGAGCAGTACTTC. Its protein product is CASSRSDRSLGEQYF.

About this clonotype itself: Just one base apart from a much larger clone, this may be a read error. DNA for the CDR3: TGCGCCAGCAGCCTTACCGGGGCGAGACACGAGCAGTACTTC. Its translation: CASSLTGARHEQYF. The chain recombines TRBV4-3 with TRBJ2-7, with D possibly being TRBD1 or TRBD2 (5 bases each). The CDR3 extends over 14 amino acids. Trimming stripped 4 bases from V and 5 bases from J, with 15 bases between. Germline CDR1 LGHNA, CDR2 YSLEER.

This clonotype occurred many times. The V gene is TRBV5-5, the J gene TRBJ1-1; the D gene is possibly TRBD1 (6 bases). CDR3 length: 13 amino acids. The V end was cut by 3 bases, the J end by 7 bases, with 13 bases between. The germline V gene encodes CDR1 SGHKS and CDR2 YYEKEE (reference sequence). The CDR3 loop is CASSSGQGYEAFF. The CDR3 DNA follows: TGTGCCAGCAGCTCGGGACAAGGTTATGAAGCTTTCTTT.

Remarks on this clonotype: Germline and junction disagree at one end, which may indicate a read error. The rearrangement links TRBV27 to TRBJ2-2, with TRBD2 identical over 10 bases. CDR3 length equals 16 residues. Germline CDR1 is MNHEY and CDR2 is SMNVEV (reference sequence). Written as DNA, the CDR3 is TGTGCCGGCAGTTTATTACTAGCGGGGACCACCGGGGAGCTGTTTTTT. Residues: CAGSLLLAGTTGELFF.

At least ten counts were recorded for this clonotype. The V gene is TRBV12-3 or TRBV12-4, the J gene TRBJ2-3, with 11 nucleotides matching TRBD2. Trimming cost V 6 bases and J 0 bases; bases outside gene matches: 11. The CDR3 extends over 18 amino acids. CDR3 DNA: TGTGCCAGCAGCCTTTCGCCCGGGACTAGCGGTAGCACAGATACGCAGTATTTT. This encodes CASSLSPGTSGSTDTQYF.

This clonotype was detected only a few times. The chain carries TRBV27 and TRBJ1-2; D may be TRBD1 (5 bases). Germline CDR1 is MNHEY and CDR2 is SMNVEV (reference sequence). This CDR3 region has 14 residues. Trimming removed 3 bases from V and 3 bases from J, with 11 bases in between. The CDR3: CASSLGQGDYGYTF. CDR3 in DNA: TGTGCCAGCAGTTTGGGGCAGGGTGACTATGGCTACACCTTC.

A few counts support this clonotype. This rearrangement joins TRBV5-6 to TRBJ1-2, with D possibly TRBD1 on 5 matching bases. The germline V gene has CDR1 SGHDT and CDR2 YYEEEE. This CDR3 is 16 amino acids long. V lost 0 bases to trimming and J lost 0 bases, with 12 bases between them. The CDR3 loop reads CASSLALTEANYGYTF. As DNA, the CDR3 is TGTGCCAGCAGCTTGGCGTTGACAGAGGCTAACTATGGCTACACCTTC.

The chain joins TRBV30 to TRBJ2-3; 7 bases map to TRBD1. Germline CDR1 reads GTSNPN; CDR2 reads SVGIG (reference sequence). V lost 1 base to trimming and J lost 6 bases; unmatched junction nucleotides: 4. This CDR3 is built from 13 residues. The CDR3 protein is CAWSDRGLDTQYF. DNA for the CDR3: TGTGCCTGGAGTGACAGGGGATTGGATACGCAGTATTTT.

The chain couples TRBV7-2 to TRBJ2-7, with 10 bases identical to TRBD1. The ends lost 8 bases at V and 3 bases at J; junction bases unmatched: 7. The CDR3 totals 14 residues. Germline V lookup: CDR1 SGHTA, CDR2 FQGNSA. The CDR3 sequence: CASGSWTGGYEQYF. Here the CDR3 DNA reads TGTGCCAGCGGCTCCTGGACAGGGGGCTACGAGCAGTACTTC.

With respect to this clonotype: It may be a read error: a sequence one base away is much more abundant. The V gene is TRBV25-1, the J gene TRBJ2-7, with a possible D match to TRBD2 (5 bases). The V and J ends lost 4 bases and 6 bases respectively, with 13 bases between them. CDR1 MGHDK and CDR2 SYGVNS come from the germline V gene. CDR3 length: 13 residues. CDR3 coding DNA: TGTGCCAGCAGTGTTGTACTAGAGGGCGAGCAGTACTTC. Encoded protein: CASSVVLEGEQYF.

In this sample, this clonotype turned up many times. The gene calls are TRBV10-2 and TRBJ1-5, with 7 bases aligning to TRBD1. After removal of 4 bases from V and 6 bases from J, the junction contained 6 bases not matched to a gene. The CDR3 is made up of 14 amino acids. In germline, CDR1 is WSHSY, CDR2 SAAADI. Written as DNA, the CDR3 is TGCGCCAGCAGTGGGGGCAGGGGGGGTCAGCCCCAGCATTTT. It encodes CASSGGRGGQPQHF.

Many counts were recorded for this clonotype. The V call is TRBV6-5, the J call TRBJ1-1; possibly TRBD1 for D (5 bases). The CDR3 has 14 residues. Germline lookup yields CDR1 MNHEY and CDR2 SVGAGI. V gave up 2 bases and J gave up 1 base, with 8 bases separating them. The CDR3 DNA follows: TGTGCCAGCAGTTACAGGGGCTCGAACACTGAAGCTTTCTTT. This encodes CASSYRGSNTEAFF.

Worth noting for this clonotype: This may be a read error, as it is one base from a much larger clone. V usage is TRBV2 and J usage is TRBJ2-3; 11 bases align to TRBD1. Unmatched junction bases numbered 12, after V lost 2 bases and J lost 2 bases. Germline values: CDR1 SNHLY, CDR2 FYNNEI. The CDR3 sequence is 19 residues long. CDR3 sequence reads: CASSEPDGWTGGDTDTQYF. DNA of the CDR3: TGTGCCAGCAGTGAACCAGACGGATGGACAGGGGGCGACACAGATACGCAGTATTTT.

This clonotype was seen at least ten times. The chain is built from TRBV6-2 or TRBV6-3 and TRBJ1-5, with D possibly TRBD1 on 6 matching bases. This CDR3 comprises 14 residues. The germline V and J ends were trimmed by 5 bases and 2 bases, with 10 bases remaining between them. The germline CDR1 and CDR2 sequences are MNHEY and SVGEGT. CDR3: CASSPWTGNQPQHF. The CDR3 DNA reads TGTGCCAGCAGTCCCTGGACAGGCAATCAGCCCCAGCATTTT.

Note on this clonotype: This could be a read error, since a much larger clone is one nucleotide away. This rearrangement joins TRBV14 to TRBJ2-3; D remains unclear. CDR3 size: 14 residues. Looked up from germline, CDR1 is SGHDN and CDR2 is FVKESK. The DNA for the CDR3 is TGTGCCAGCAGCCTCGCCCGGAGCACAGATACGCGGTATTTT. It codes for CASSLARSTDTRYF. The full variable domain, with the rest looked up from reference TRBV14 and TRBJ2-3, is EAGVTQFPSHSVIEKGQTVTLRCDPISGHDNLYWYRRVMGKEIKFLLHFVKESKQDESGMPNNRFLAERTGGTYSTLKVQPAELEDSGVYFCASSLARSTDTRYFGPGTRLTVL.

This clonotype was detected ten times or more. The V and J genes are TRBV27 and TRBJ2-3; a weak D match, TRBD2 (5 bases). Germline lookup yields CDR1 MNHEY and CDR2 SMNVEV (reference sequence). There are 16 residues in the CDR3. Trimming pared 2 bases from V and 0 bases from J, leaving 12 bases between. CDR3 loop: CASSLMGWTSTDTQYF. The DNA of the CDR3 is TGTGCCAGCAGTTTAATGGGGTGGACTAGCACAGATACGCAGTATTTT.

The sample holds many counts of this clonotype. In nucleotides, the CDR3 is TGCAGTGCTAGTCGGCTAGCAACCTACGAGCAGTACTTC. Translated: CSASRLATYEQYF. The chain joins TRBV20-1 to TRBJ2-7; maybe TRBD2 (5 bases). Germline CDR1 DFQATT, CDR2 SNEGSKA (reference sequence). The CDR3 covers 13 residues. With 3 bases removed from V and 2 bases from J, the gap between germline ends came to 11 bases.

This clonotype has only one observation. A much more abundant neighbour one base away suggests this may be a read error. The CDR3 reads CASSLILAGGRNEQSF. DNA of the CDR3: TGTGCCAGCAGCCTGATTCTAGCGGGGGGCAGGAATGAGCAGTCCTTC. The chain combines TRBV7-2 with TRBJ2-1; 11 bases match TRBD2. The CDR3 runs to 16 residues. Germline V gives CDR1 SGHTA, CDR2 FQGNSA.